These T cell receptor beta chains were read from a single sample in a study of OX40 agonist ivuxolimab in advanced cancers. The assay was immunoSEQ multiplex PCR, and TCRdb's table has in-frame clones only and misses some. The sample carries fewer than 100,000 clones, about four fifths recorded once. The sequencing used CD4+ or CD8+ T cells sorted from blood, collected in a trial of the OX40 agonist ivuxolimab. The receptor set was obtained from an adult with an advanced solid tumor such as melanoma, head and neck, liver or kidney cancer. The CDR3 runs from the conserved cysteine through the conserved F or W.

CDR3aa	j_gene	v_gene
CASSSDHNTEAFF	TRBJ1-1	TRBV11-3
CASSFEARNTEAFF	TRBJ1-1	TRBV7-8
CASSYRGTSPLNQPQHF	TRBJ1-5	TRBV5-6
CASSRQGIDEQYF	TRBJ2-7	TRBV5-4
CASSTSGGSTDTQYF	TRBJ2-3	TRBV19
CASSIGGTGGRETQYF	TRBJ2-5	TRBV19
CASQVDRGNEQFF	TRBJ2-1	TRBV2
CASSPGGQLEQYF	TRBJ2-7	TRBV18
CASSSPAGNNEQFF	TRBJ2-1	TRBV7-3
CASSRLTSGGHEQYF	TRBJ2-7	TRBV18
CASSPVQGTSQPQHF	TRBJ1-5	TRBV18
CASSSGLAVWQYF	TRBJ2-7	TRBV6-5
CASSRDLRDSEAFF	TRBJ1-1	TRBV6-5
CASSLGTGLASYEQYF	TRBJ2-7	TRBV4-3
CASSTGGSGNTIYF	TRBJ1-3	TRBV19
CASSLTPGTGTYEQYF	TRBJ2-7	TRBV7-3
CSAPLDREQFF	TRBJ2-1	TRBV20-1
CASSRTTSGARWELFF	TRBJ2-2	TRBV5-1
CASSLVPDSGNTIYF	TRBJ1-3	TRBV5-5
CASTQNLAADTQYF	TRBJ2-3	TRBV4-3
CASSLEENFNEKLFF	TRBJ1-4	TRBV5-8
CSVDDRSSYEQYF	TRBJ2-7	TRBV29-1
CASSETLKGSSYNSPLHF	TRBJ1-6	TRBV6-1
CASSLRHPYEQYF	TRBJ2-7	TRBV11-2
CASSIDNRRTYEQYF	TRBJ2-7	TRBV19
CASSSLAGEQYF	TRBJ2-7	TRBV7-3
CASSHSGGGTGELFF	TRBJ2-2	TRBV7-9
CASSPGQGIYQPQHF	TRBJ1-5	TRBV18
CASRMTGSNYGYTF	TRBJ1-2	TRBV6-5
CASSLAGRLAGNTIYF	TRBJ1-3	TRBV7-9
CASTRGGVYTEAFF	TRBJ1-1	TRBV27
CASSAVAGESGELFF	TRBJ2-2	TRBV6-5
CASSDLTNTEAFF	TRBJ1-1	TRBV10-2
CASSFGGANTGELFF	TRBJ2-2	TRBV28
CATSKHRQGRNTGELFF	TRBJ2-2	TRBV15
CASIQGNTIYF	TRBJ1-3	TRBV6-1
CASGGIYEQYF	TRBJ2-7	TRBV12-5
CASRKRGQGANEQFF	TRBJ2-1	TRBV7-2
CAASGARARVSYNEQFF	TRBJ2-1	TRBV19
CASTQQGFTEAFF	TRBJ1-1	TRBV28
CSARVREVQYF	TRBJ2-4	TRBV20-1
CASSFRAGVNTGELFF	TRBJ2-2	TRBV5-5